This entry is about one T cell receptor (beta chain). This specimen belongs to a study of glioma-infiltrating T cells after dendritic cell vaccination. The wider study: Three intradermal dendritic cell vaccine injections were given every two weeks.

The repertoire was sequenced with immunoSEQ multiplex PCR; TCRdb's copy has only in-frame clones and lacks some. This sample yields roughly 100,000 clones, of which around 90% are seen a single time; more than 2.5% belongs to the top ten. Deletions cut 1 base from V and 0 bases from J, with 6 bases between. Germline lookup yields CDR1 LNHDA and CDR2 SQIVND (reference sequence). CDR3 length: 14 amino acids. Time point specified: after dendritic cell vaccination, including at tumor progression/relapse. This receptor was taken from a human donor with glioblastoma. V and J are TRBV19 and TRBJ1-2; D is unresolved. The sample was blood, taken after dendritic cell vaccination. CDR3 coding DNA: TGTGCCAGTAGTATAGTTAGCTCTAACTATGGCTACACCTTC. Its translation is CASSIVSSNYGYTF.